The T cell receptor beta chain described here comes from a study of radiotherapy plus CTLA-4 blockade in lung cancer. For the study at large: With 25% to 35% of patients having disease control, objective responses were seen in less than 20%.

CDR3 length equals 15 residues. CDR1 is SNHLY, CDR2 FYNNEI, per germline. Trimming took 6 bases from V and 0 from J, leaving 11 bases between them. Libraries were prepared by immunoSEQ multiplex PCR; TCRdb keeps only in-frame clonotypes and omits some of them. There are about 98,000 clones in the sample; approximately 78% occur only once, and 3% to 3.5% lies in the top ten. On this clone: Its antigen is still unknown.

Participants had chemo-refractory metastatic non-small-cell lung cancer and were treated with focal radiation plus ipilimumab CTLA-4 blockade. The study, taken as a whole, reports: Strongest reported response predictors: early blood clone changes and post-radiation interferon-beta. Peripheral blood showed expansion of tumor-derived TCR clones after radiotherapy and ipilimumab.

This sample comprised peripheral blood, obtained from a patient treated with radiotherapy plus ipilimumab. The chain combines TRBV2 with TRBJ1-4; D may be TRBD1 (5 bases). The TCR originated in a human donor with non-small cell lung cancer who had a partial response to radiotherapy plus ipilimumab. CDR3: CASRLDSATNEKLFF. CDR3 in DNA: TGTGCCAGCAGACTCGACAGCGCAACTAATGAAAAACTGTTTTTT.